One T cell receptor (beta chain) is described in this entry. In the study's own analysis: It was from reference gene primer amplification that nucleated cell counts were estimated. Only in-frame clones appear in the TCRdb table, and some are missing; sequencing was by immunoSEQ multiplex PCR. V and J calls and clone size follow that table, whereas D and trimming were derived from the DNA. This sample yields about 70,000 clones, of which 70% to 90% are seen a single time; 1.3% to 1.5% belongs to the top ten. The data derive from a study of blood T cell repertoires in COVID-19. The wider study: Samples taken during acute and convalescent COVID-19 were collected in the United States, Italy and Spain. In each case, the material was cDNA or gDNA derived from T cells, B-cell-depleted T cells, or PBMCs.

The CDR3 length is 15 residues. After removal of 3 bases from V and 7 bases from J, the junction contained 3 bases not matched to a gene. The germline gives CDR1 SGHAT, CDR2 FQDESV (reference sequence). V is TRBV11-1 and J is TRBJ2-1; 13 bases are a match to TRBD2. What was sequenced was peripheral blood. This TCR came from a human donor in a cohort sampled during active COVID-19. CDR3: CASSLGLAGWNEQFF. For the CDR3, the DNA is TGTGCCAGCAGCTTGGGACTAGCGGGATGGAATGAGCAGTTCTTC.